This T cell receptor beta chain was profiled in a study of CD8+CD57+ T cells in acquired aplastic anemia. TCR beta VDJ and CDR3 profiles were obtained from a genomic DNA template. TCRdb re-analysed the reads in MiXCR, keeping a single row per CDR3 protein. The repertoire holds 200,000 to 300,000 distinct CDR3 sequences, with approximately 45% as singletons. The CDR3 has 16 amino acids. The germline CDR1 and CDR2 sequences are DFQATT and SNEGSKA (reference sequence). Deletions cut 0 bases from V and 3 bases from J, with 17 bases between. Broader study findings: Patients and controls shared about 30 CD8+ CDR3 sequences, which appeared highly expressed in patients and within their immunodominant clones. In CD8+ cells, Simpson's diversity showed no significant difference between patients and controls.

Individuals selected for sequencing had exhibited CD8+CD57+ cell expansion on flow cytometry. Each patient had severe acquired aplastic anemia. Remarks on this clonotype: Its matching antigen is unknown.

The sequence was collected from a human donor with aplastic anemia. The J gene is TRBJ1-2, the V gene TRBV20-1; D is perhaps TRBD1 (5 bases). Sequencing was carried out using sorted CD4+, CD8+, or CD8+CD57+ T cells (not recorded which) from PBMCs. CDR3 in amino acids: CSARDLLLEGHYGYTF. The CDR3 DNA follows: TGCAGTGCTAGAGATCTTCTTCTGGAGGGGCACTATGGCTACACCTTC.